Listed here is a single T cell receptor beta chain. Antigen: not known. This record belongs to a study of T cell responses to AZD1222 COVID-19 vaccine. Study outcomes and limitations: Receipt of two AZD1222 doses was followed by a rise in Spike-specific TCR breadth and depth.

Data came from immunoSEQ multiplex PCR; TCRdb stores just in-frame clones and leaves some out. The sample includes under 150,000 clones, 93% of them seen just once. CDR3 length equals 17 residues. Germline loops: CDR1 SGHRS, CDR2 YFSETQ. V was cut by 3 bases and J by 4 bases, with 21 bases left in between. The TCR comes from an adult in good health. This chain connects TRBV5-1 to TRBJ2-3; weak D call: TRBD2 (5 bases). This material consisted of peripheral blood, taken on day 0 of AZD1222 vaccination. The CDR3 sequence is CASSSIPGNPPSDTQYF. In nucleotides, the CDR3 is TGCGCCAGCAGCTCCATACCCGGGAATCCACCCTCAGATACGCAGTATTTT.